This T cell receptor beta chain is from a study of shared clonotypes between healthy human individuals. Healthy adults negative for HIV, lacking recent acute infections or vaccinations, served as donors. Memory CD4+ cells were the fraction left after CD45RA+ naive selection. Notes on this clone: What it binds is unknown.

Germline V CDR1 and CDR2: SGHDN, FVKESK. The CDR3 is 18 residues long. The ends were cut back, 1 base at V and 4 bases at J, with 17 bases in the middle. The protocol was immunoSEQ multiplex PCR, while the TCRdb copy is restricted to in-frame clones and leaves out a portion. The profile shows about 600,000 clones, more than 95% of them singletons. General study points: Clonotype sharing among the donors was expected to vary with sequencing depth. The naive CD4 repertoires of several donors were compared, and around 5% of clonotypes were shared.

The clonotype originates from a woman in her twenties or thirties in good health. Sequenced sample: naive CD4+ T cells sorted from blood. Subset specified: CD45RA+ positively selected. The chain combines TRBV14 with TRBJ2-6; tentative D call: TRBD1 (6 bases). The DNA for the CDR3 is TGTGCCAGCAGCCAAGCCCTGGGGGCGCGAGTAGGGGCCAACGTCCTGACTTTC. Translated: CASSQALGARVGANVLTF.